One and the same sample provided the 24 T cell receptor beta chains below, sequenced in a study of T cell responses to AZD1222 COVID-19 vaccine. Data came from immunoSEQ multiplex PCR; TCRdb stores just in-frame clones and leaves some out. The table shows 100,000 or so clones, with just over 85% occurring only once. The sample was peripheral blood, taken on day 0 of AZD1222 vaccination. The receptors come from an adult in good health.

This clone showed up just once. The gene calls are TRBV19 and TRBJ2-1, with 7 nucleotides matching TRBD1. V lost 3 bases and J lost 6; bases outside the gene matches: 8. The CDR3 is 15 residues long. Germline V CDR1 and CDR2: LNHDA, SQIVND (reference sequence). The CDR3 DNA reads TGTGCCAGTAGTATCTCTGGGACAGTCGCCAATGAGCAGTTCTTC. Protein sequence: CASSISGTVANEQFF. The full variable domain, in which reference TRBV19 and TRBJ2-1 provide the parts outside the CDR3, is DGGITQSPKYLFRKEGQNVTLSCEQNLNHDAMYWYRQDPGQGLRLIYYSQIVNDFQKGDIAEGYSVSREKKESFPLTVTSAQKNPTAFYLCASSISGTVANEQFFGPGTRLTVL.

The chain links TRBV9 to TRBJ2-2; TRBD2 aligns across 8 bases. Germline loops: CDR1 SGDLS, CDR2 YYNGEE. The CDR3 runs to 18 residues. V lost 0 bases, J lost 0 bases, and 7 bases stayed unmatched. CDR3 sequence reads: CASSVGPSGSSNTGELFF. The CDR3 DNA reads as TGTGCCAGCAGCGTAGGCCCTAGCGGGTCCTCGAACACCGGGGAGCTGTTTTTT.

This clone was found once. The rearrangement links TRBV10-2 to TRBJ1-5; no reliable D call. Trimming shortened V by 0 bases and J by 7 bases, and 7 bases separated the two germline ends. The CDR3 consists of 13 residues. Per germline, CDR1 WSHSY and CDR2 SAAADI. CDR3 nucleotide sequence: TGCGCCAGCAGTGAGTCGGTGGGGCAGCCCCAGCATTTT. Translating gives CASSESVGQPQHF.

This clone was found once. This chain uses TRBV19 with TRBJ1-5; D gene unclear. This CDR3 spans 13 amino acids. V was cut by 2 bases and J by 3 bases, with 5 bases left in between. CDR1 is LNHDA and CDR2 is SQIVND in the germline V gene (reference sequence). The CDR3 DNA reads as TGTGCCAGTAGTATATCCCTCAATCAGCCCCAGCATTTT. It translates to CASSISLNQPQHF.

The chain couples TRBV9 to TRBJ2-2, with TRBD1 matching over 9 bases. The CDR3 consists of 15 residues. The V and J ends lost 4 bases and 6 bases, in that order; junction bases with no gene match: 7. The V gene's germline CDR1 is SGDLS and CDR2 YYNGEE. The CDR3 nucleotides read TGTGCCAGCAGCTCACAGACAGGGGGAGCCGGGGAGCTGTTTTTT. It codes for CASSSQTGGAGELFF.

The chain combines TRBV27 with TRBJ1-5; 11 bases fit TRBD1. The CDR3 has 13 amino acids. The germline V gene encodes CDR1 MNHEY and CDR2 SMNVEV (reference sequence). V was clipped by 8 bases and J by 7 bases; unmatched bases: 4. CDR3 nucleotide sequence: TGTGCCAGCCGGGGACAGGGGGAGCAGCCCCAGCATTTT. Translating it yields CASRGQGEQPQHF.

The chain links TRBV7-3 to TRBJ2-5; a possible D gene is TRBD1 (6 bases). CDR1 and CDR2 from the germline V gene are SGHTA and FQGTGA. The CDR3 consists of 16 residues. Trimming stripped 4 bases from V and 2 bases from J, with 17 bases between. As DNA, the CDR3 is TGTGCCAGCAGCTCTCTACAGCGGACAGAGCAAGAGACCCAGTACTTC. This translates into CASSSLQRTEQETQYF. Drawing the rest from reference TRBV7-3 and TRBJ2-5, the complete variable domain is GAGVSQTPSNKVTEKGKYVELRCDPISGHTALYWYRQSLGQGPEFLIYFQGTGAADDSGLPNDRFFAVRPEGSVSTLKIQRTERGDSAVYLCASSSLQRTEQETQYFGPGTRLLVL.

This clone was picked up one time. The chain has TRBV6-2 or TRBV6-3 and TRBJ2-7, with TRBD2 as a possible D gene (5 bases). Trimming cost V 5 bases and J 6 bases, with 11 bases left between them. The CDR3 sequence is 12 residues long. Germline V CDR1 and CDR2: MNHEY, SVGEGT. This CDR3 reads CASSLDWSEQYF. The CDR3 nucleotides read TGTGCCAGCAGTCTGGACTGGAGCGAGCAGTACTTC.

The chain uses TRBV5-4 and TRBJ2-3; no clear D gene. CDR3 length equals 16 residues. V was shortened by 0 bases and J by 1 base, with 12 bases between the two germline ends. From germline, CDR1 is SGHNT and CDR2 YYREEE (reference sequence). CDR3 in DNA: TGTGCCAGCAGCTTGGAAGGGTATGCTGGCACAGATACGCAGTATTTT. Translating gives CASSLEGYAGTDTQYF.

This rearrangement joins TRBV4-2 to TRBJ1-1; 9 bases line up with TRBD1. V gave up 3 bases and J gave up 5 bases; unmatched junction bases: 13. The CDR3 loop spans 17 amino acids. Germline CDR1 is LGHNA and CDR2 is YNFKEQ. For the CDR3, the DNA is TGTGCCAGCAGCCATGAAACTAGGGACAGGGTATCGACTGAAGCTTTCTTT. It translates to CASSHETRDRVSTEAFF.

The CDR3 bases are TGTGCCAGCTCACCACTAGGACAATCATCCGGGGAGCTGTTTTTT. It translates to CASSPLGQSSGELFF. The chain joins TRBV18 to TRBJ2-2; tentatively, D is TRBD1 (5 bases). The germline V and J ends were trimmed by 1 base and 6 bases, with 12 bases remaining between them. Per the germline V gene, CDR1 is KGHSH and CDR2 is LQKENI. The CDR3 loop spans 15 amino acids.

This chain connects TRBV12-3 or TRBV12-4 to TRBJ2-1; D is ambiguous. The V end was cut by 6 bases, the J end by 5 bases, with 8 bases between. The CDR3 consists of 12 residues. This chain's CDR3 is CASSLPNNEQFF. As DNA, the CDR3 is TGTGCCAGCAGCCTCCCAAACAATGAGCAGTTCTTC.

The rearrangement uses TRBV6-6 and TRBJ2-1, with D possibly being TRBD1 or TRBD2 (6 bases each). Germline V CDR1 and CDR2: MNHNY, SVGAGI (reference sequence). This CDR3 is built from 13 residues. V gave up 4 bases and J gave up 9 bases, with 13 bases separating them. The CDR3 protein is CASSLKGGSEQFF. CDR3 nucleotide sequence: TGTGCCAGCAGTTTAAAGGGGGGCAGTGAGCAGTTCTTC.

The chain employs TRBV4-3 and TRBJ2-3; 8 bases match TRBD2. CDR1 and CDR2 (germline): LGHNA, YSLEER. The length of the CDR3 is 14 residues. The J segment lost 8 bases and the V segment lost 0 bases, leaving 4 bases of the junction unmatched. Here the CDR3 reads CASSQEAGGGTQYF. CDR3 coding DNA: TGCGCCAGCAGCCAAGAGGCGGGAGGAGGTACGCAGTATTTT.

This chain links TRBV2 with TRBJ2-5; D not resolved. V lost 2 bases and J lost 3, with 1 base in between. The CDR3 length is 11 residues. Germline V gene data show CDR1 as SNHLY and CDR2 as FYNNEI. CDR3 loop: CASSEKETQYF. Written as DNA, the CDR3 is TGTGCCAGCAGTGAAAAAGAGACCCAGTACTTC.

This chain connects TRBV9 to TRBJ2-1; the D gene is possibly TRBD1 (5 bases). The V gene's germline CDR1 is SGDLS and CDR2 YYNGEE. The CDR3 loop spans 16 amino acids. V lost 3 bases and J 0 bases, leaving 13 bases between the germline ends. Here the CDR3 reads CASSAQGASSYNEQFF. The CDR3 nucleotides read TGTGCCAGCAGCGCCCAGGGCGCGAGCTCCTACAATGAGCAGTTCTTC.

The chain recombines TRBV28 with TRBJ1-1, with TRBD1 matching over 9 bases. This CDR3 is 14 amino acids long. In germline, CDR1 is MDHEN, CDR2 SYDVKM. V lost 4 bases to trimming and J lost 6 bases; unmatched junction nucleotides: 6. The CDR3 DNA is TGTGCCAGCAGTTACGGGACAGGGTTGTCTGAAGCTTTCTTT. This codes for CASSYGTGLSEAFF.

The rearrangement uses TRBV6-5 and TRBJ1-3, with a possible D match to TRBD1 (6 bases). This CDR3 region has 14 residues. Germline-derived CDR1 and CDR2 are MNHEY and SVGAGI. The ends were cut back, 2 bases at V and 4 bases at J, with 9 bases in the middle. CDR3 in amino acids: CASSYGGRGNTIYF. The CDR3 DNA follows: TGTGCCAGCAGTTACGGGGGGCGGGGAAACACCATATATTTT.

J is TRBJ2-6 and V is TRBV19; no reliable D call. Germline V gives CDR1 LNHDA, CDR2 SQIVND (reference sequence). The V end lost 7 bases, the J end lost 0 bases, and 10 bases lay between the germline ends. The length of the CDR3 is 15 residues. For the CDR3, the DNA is TGTGCCAGTATTATCTCCAACTCTGGGGCCAACGTCCTGACTTTC. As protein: CASIISNSGANVLTF.

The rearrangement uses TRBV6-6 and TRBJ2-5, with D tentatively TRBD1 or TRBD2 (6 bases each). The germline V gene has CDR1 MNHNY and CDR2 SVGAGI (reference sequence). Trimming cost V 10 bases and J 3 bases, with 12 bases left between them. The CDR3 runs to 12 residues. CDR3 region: CATKRGEETQYF. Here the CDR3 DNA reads TGTGCCACTAAAAGGGGGGAAGAGACCCAGTACTTC.

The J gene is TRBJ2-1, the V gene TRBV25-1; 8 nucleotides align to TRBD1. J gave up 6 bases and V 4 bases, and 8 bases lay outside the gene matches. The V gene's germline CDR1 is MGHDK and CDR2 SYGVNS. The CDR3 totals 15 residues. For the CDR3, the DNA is TGTGCCAGCAGTGTACCAGGGGGCGCTTCCAATGAGCAGTTCTTC. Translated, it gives CASSVPGGASNEQFF.

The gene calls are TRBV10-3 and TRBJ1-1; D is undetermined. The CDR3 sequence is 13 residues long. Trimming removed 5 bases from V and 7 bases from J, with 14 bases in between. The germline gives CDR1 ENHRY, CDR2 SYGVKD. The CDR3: CAISPGGQVEAFF. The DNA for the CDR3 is TGTGCCATCAGTCCAGGCGGCCAGGTTGAAGCTTTCTTT.

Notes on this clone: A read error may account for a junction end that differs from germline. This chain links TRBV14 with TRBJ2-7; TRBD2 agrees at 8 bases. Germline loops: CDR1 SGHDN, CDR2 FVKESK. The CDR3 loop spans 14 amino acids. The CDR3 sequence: CASSQVHWREAAPF. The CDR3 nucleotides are TGTGCCAGCAGCCAAGTTCACTGGCGGGAGGCAGCCCCCTTC.

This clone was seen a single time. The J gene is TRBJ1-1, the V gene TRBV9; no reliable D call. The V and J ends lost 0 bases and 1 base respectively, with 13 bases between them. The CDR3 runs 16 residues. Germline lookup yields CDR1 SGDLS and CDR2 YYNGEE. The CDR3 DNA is TGTGCCAGCAGCGTAGCTCCAATCTCGACGAACACTGAAGCTTTCTTT. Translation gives CASSVAPISTNTEAFF.